This T cell receptor beta chain derives from a study of T-cell memory formation after mild COVID-19. Overall study findings and caveats: Mostly located in CM and EM were contracting CD4+ clones, with contracting CD8+ clones located in EMRA.

TCRdb independently ran MiXCR on the 5' RACE reads; one entry per CDR3 protein. This sample has approximately 100,000 distinct CDR3 sequences, with 25% found just once. For this clonotype: Its specificity is not known.

This CDR3 comprises 15 residues. In germline, CDR1 is SGHTA, CDR2 FQGNSA. V gave up 6 bases and J gave up 5 bases; unmatched junction bases: 8. V gene TRBV7-2 combines with J gene TRBJ2-1, with TRBD2 identical over 9 bases. The TCR comes from a man between 18 and 29 years old who had mild COVID-19 (a few samples of this study predate the infection). Cell type and time point are not known. Sequences were obtained from PBMCs or a T cell subset sorted from them (not recorded which). The CDR3 sequence: CASRLSGGSHNEQFF. The CDR3 nucleotides are TGTGCCAGCAGGTTGAGCGGGGGGTCCCACAATGAGCAGTTCTTC.